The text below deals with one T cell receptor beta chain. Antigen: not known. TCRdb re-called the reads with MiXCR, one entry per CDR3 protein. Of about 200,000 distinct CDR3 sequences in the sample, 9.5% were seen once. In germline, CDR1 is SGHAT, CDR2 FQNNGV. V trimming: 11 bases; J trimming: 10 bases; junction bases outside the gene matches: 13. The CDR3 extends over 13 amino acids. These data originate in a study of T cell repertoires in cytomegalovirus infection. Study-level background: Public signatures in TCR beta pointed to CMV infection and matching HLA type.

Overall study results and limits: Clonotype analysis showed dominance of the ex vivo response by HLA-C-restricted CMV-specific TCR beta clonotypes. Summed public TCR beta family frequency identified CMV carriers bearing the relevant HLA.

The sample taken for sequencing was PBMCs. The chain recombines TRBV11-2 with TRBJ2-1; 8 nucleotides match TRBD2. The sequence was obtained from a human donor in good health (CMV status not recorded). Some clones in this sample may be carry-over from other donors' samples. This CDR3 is CAGTGTRGGEQFF. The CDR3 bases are TGTGCCGGAACCGGGACTAGGGGAGGCGAGCAGTTCTTC.